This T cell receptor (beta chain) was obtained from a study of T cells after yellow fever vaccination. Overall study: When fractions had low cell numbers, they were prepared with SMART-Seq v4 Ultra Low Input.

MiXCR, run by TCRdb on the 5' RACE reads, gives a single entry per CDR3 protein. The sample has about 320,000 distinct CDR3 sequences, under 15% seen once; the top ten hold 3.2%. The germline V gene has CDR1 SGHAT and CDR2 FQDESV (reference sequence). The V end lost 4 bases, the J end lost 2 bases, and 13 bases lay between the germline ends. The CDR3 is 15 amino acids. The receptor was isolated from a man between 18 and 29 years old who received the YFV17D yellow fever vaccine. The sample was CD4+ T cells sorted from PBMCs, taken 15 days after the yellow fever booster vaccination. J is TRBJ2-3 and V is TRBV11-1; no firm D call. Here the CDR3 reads CASSSLLGPTDTQYF. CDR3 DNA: TGTGCCAGCAGCTCGTTACTCGGGCCCACAGATACGCAGTATTTT. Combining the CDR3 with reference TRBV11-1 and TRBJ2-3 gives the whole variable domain EAEVAQSPRYKITEKSQAVAFWCDPISGHATLYWYRQILGQGPELLVQFQDESVVDDSQLPKDRFSAERLKGVDSTLKIQPAELGDSAMYLCASSSLLGPTDTQYFGPGTRLTVL.